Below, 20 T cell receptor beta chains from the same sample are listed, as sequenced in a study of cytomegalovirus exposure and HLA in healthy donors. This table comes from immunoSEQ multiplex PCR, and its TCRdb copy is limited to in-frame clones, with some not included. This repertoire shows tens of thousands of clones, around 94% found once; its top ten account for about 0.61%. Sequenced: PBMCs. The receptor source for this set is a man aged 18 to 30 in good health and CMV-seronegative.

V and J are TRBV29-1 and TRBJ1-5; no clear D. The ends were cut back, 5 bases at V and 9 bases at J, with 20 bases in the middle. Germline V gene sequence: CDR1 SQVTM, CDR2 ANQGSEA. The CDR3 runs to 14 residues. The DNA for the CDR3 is TGCAGCGTTCTTTTAGCGACGGGAGGTTCGCCCCAGCATTTT. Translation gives CSVLLATGGSPQHF.

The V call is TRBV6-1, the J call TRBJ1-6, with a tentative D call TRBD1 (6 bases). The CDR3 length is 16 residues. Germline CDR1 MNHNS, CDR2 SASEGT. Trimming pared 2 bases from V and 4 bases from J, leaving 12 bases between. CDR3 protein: CASSEPARGYNSPLHF. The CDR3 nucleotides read TGTGCCAGCAGTGAACCCGCAAGGGGGTATAATTCACCCCTCCACTTT.

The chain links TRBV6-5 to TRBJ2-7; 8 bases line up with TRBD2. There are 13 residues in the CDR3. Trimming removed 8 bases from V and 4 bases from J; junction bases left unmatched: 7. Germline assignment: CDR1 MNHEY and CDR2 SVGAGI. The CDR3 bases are TGTGCCAGCGCTGCGGGAGGAGGGTACGAGCAGTACTTC. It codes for CASAAGGGYEQYF.

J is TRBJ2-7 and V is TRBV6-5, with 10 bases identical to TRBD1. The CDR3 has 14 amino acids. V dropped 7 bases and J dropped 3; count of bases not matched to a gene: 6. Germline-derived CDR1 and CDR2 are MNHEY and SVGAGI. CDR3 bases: TGTGCCAGCAAGGGGACAGGGGTAAACTACGAGCAGTACTTC. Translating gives CASKGTGVNYEQYF.

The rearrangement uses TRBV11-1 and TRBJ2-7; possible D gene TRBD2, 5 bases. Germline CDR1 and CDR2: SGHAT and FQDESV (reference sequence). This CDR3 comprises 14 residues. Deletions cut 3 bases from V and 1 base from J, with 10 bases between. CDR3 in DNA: TGTGCCAGCAGCTTGCGGGCCTTTTCCTACGAGCAGTACTTC. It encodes CASSLRAFSYEQYF.

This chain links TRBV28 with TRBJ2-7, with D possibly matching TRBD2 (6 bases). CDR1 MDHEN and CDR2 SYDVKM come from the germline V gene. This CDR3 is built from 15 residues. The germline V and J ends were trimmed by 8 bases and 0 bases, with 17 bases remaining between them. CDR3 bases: TGTGCCAGCCGGGTGGGAGGCACCAGCTCCTACGAGCAGTACTTC. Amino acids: CASRVGGTSSYEQYF.

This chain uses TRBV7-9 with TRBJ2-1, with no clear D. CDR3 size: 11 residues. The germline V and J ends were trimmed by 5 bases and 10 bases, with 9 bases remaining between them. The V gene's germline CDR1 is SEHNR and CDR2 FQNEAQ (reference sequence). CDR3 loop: CASSQLMEQFF. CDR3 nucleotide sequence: TGTGCCAGCAGCCAACTGATGGAGCAGTTCTTC.

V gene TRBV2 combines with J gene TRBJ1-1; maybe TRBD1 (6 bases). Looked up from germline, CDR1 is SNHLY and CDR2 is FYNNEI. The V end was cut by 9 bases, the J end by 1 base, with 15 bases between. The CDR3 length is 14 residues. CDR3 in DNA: TGTGCCAGTTCCGGGACACACCCGAACACTGAAGCTTTCTTT. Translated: CASSGTHPNTEAFF.

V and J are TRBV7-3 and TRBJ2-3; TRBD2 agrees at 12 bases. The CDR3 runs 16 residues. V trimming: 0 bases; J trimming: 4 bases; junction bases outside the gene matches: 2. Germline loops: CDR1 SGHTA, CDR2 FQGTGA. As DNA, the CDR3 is TGTGCCAGCAGCTTAACACTAGCGGGAGGTGCAGATACGCAGTATTTT. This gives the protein CASSLTLAGGADTQYF.

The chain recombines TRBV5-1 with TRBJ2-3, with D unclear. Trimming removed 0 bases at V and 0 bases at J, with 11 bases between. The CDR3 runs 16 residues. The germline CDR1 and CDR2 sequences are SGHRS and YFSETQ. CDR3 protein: CASSLGWAESTDTQYF. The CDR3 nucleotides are TGCGCCAGCAGCTTGGGGTGGGCAGAGAGCACAGATACGCAGTATTTT.

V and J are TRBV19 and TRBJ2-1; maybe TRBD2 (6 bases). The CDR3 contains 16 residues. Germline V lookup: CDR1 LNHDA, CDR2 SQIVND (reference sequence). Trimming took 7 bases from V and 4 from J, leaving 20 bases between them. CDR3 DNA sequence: TGTGCCAGTACGAGAAATTTAGCGGCGACTTACAATGAGCAGTTCTTC. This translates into CASTRNLAATYNEQFF.

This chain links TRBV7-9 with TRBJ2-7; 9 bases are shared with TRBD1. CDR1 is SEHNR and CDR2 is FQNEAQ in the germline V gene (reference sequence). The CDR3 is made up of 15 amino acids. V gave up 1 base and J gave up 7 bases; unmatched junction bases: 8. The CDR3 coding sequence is TGTGCCAGCAGCTTAGAGTGGGACAGGGCGGGAGAGCAGTACTTC. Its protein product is CASSLEWDRAGEQYF.

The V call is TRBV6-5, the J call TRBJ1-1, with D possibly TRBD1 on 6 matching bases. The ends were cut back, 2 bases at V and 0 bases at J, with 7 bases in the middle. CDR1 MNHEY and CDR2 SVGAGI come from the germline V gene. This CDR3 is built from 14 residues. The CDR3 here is CASSYDRLNTEAFF. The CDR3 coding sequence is TGTGCCAGCAGTTACGACAGGCTGAACACTGAAGCTTTCTTT.

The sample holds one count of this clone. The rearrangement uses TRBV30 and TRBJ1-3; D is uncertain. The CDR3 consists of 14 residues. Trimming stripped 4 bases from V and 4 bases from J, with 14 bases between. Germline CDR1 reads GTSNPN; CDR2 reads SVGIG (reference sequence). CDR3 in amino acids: CAWTPRTLGNTIYF. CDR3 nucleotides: TGTGCCTGGACCCCACGGACTCTCGGAAACACCATATATTTT.

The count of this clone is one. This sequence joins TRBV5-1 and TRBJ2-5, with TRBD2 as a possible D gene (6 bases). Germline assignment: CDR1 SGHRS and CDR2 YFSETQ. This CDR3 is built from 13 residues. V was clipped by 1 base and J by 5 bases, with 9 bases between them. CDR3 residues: CASSLSSDETQYF. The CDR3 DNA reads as TGCGCCAGCAGCTTGTCTAGCGACGAGACCCAGTACTTC.

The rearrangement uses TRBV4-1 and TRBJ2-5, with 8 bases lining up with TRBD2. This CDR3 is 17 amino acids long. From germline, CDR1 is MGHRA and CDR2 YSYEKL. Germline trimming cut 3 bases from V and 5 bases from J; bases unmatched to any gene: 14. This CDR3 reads CASSHITGGGPQETQYF. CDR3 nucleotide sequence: TGCGCCAGCAGCCATATAACCGGCGGGGGGCCCCAGGAGACCCAGTACTTC.

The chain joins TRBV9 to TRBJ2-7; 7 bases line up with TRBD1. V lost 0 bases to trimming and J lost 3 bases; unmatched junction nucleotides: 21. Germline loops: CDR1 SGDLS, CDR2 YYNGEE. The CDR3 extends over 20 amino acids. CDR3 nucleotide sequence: TGTGCCAGCAGCGTAGGGGTCCCAATATCAGGGGGAATCCGTTTCTACGAGCAGTACTTC. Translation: CASSVGVPISGGIRFYEQYF.

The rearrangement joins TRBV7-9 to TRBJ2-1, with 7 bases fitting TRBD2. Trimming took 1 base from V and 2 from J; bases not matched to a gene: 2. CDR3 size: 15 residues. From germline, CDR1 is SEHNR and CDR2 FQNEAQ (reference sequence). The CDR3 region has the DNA TGTGCCAGCAGCTTAGGGACTAGTGCCTACAATGAGCAGTTCTTC. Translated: CASSLGTSAYNEQFF.

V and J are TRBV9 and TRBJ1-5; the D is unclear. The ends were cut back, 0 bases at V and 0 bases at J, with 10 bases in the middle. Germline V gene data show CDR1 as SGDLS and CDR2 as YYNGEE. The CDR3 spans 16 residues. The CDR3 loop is CASSVDAGSSNQPQHF. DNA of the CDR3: TGTGCCAGCAGCGTAGACGCGGGGAGTAGCAATCAGCCCCAGCATTTT.

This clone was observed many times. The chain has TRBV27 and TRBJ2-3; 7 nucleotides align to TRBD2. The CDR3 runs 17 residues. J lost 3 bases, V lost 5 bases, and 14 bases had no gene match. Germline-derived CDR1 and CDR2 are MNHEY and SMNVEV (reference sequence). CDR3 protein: CASSPLTSVLGTDTQYF. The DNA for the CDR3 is TGTGCCAGCAGTCCGCTTACTAGCGTGCTTGGTACAGATACGCAGTATTTT.